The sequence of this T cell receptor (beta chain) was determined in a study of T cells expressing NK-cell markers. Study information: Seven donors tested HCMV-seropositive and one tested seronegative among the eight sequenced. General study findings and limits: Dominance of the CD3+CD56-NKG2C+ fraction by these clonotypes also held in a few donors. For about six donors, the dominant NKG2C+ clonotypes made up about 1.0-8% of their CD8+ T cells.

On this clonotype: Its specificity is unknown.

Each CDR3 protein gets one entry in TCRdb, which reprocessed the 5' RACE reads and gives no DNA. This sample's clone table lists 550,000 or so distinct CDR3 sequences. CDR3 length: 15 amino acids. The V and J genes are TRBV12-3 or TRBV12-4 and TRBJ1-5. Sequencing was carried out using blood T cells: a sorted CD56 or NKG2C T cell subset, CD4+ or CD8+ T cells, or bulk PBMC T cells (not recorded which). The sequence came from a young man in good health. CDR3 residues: CASSFGGASNQPQHF.